Below are 22 T cell receptor beta chains sequenced from a single sample in a study of T cells in Graves' hyperthyroidism and ophthalmopathy. Researchers amplified the TCR beta CDR3 regions from RNA transcripts. HTBI primers were the set used in a first-round RT-PCR of the TCR CDR3. TCRdb re-derived calls from the multiplex PCR reads in MiXCR, one entry per CDR3 protein. The data show 300,000 to 350,000 distinct CDR3 sequences, with around 16% seen just once and around 35% held by the top ten. Sequences were obtained from blood. These receptors originate from a man aged 25-40 years with Graves' hyperthyroidism.

This clonotype came up many times. V usage is TRBV18 and J usage is TRBJ2-7, with unresolved D. The germline CDR1 and CDR2 sequences are KGHSH and LQKENI. This CDR3 spans 12 amino acids. The ends were cut back, 3 bases at V and 2 bases at J, with 5 bases in the middle. This CDR3 reads CASSPVPYEQYF. CDR3 bases: TGTGCCAGCTCACCCGTTCCCTACGAGCAGTACTTC.

This clonotype was observed at least ten times. V and J are TRBV10-2 and TRBJ2-5; tentatively, D is TRBD1 (5 bases). CDR1 WSHSY and CDR2 SAAADI come from the germline V gene. The CDR3 extends over 13 amino acids. V lost 6 bases and J 7 bases, leaving 15 bases between the germline ends. The CDR3 region is CASSLDSWWTQYF. As DNA, the CDR3 is TGCGCCAGCAGCCTCGACAGTTGGTGGACCCAGTACTTC.

This clonotype was counted ten times or more. The genes are TRBV5-1 and TRBJ1-1, with D unclear. V was trimmed by 2 bases and J by 1 base, leaving 15 bases between them. The CDR3 contains 16 residues. Germline-derived CDR1 and CDR2 are SGHRS and YFSETQ. The CDR3 coding sequence is TGCGCCAGCAGCTTCGGGGTGGGGAGACGGAACACTGAAGCTTTCTTT. Amino acids: CASSFGVGRRNTEAFF. The full variable domain, with the rest looked up from reference TRBV5-1 and TRBJ1-1, is KAGVTQTPRYLIKTRGQQVTLSCSPISGHRSVSWYQQTPGQGLQFLFEYFSETQRNKGNFPGRFSGRQFSNSRSEMNVSTLELGDSALYLCASSFGVGRRNTEAFFGQGTRLTVV.

The rearrangement uses TRBV5-1 and TRBJ2-5; 7 nucleotides agree with TRBD1. The CDR3 has 14 residues. Per germline, CDR1 SGHRS and CDR2 YFSETQ. V gave up 4 bases and J gave up 4 bases; unmatched junction bases: 7. The CDR3 region is CASSPGQSTETQYF. The DNA of the CDR3 is TGCGCCAGCAGCCCGGGACAGTCCACAGAGACCCAGTACTTC.

This clonotype was counted many times. J is TRBJ1-5 and V is TRBV28, with a weak D call TRBD1 (6 bases). This CDR3 spans 19 amino acids. Germline lookup yields CDR1 MDHEN and CDR2 SYDVKM. Trimming took 6 bases from V and 0 from J, leaving 24 bases between them. DNA of the CDR3: TGTGCCAGCAGCCCCGCAGAGGGGGGGCGGCACTATAGCAATCAGCCCCAGCATTTT. Its protein product is CASSPAEGGRHYSNQPQHF.

This rearrangement joins TRBV7-8 to TRBJ1-3; D is perhaps TRBD1 (5 bases). The CDR3 has 17 amino acids. CDR1 and CDR2 (germline): SGHVS, FQNEAQ. Between the trimmed V and J ends, which lost 1 base and 0 bases, there was a span of 13 bases. The CDR3 is CASSLEGPNVSGNTIYF. CDR3 coding DNA: TGTGCCAGCAGCTTAGAGGGACCAAATGTCTCTGGAAACACCATATATTTT.

The chain links TRBV28 to TRBJ2-3; no clear D gene. V lost 5 bases, J lost 2 bases, and 17 bases lay in between. The CDR3 has 16 residues. The germline gives CDR1 MDHEN, CDR2 SYDVKM. CDR3 nucleotide sequence: TGTGCCAGCAGTCTCCGGTCAGGCATCTCCACAGATACGCAGTATTTT. Its translation is CASSLRSGISTDTQYF.

This clonotype appeared many times. V gene TRBV27 combines with J gene TRBJ1-1; D is ambiguous. V gave up 3 bases and J gave up 5 bases, with 10 bases separating them. Germline V CDR1 and CDR2: MNHEY, SMNVEV (reference sequence). The CDR3 is made up of 13 amino acids. CDR3 DNA: TGTGCCAGCAGTTTCGTGGGGAGTACTGAAGCTTTCTTT. Protein: CASSFVGSTEAFF.

This clonotype was observed at least ten times. The J gene is TRBJ2-7, the V gene TRBV13, with 14 nucleotides matching TRBD2. The V gene's germline CDR1 is PRHDT and CDR2 FYEKMQ (reference sequence). With V trimmed by 4 bases and J by 4 bases, 15 bases remained unmatched. The CDR3 runs 19 residues. The CDR3 DNA follows: TGTGCCAGCAGCTCACGGGGGACTAGCGGGAGTGGAAGGTGGTACGAGCAGTACTTC. Translated: CASSSRGTSGSGRWYEQYF.

This clonotype was counted at least ten times. This chain uses TRBV28 with TRBJ1-2, with D possibly TRBD1 on 5 matching bases. The CDR3 sequence is 14 residues long. V dropped 6 bases and J dropped 3 bases, with 14 bases sitting between them. The germline V gene has CDR1 MDHEN and CDR2 SYDVKM. The CDR3 spells CASSSGQTYYGYTF. CDR3 coding DNA: TGTGCCAGCAGCTCAGGGCAGACATACTATGGCTACACCTTC.

V is TRBV5-4 and J is TRBJ2-4, with TRBD2 matching 11 bases. From germline, CDR1 is SGHNT and CDR2 YYREEE (reference sequence). Trimming cost V 7 bases and J 0 bases; bases outside gene matches: 6. The CDR3 runs 16 residues. CDR3 loop: CASSSGGNLAKNIQYF. CDR3 DNA sequence: TGTGCCAGCTCTAGCGGGGGGAACTTAGCCAAAAACATTCAGTACTTC.

The chain uses TRBV7-9 and TRBJ1-2, with 8 bases that match TRBD1. Germline assignment: CDR1 SEHNR and CDR2 FQNEAQ (reference sequence). The CDR3 totals 12 residues. V lost 5 bases, J lost 8 bases, and 4 bases stayed unmatched. CDR3 in DNA: TGTGCCAGCAGCCCAGGGGGCGGAGGCTACACCTTC. Its protein product is CASSPGGGGYTF. Using reference TRBV7-9 and TRBJ1-2 for the parts outside the CDR3, the full variable domain is DTGVSQNPRHKITKRGQNVTFRCDPISEHNRLYWYRQTLGQGPEFLTYFQNEAQLEKSRLLSDRFSAERPKGSFSTLEIQRTEQGDSAMYLCASSPGGGGYTFGSGTRLTVV.

This clonotype has ten or more counts. The chain couples TRBV30 to TRBJ1-2, with D possibly being TRBD1 (6 bases). The germline CDR1 and CDR2 sequences are GTSNPN and SVGIG (reference sequence). The CDR3 spans 11 residues. CDR3 in DNA: TGTGGACAGGACAACCTAGGGGGCTACACCTTC. It codes for CGQDNLGGYTF.

The J gene is TRBJ1-2, the V gene TRBV7-9; D is possibly TRBD1 (5 bases). The CDR3 length is 12 residues. The germline gives CDR1 SEHNR, CDR2 FQNEAQ (reference sequence). The ends were cut back, 3 bases at V and 8 bases at J, with 10 bases in the middle. The CDR3 DNA is TGTGCCAGCAGCTTGTTGGGGGGAGGCTACACCTTC. Protein product: CASSLLGGGYTF.

The table lists this clonotype with many counts. The rearrangement links TRBV3-1 to TRBJ2-2; perhaps TRBD2 as D (6 bases). The length of the CDR3 is 14 residues. Germline assignment: CDR1 LGHDT and CDR2 YNNKEL (reference sequence). The germline V and J ends were trimmed by 3 bases and 4 bases, with 9 bases remaining between them. The CDR3 DNA is TGTGCCAGCAGCCAGAAGGAGGGCACCGGGGAGCTGTTTTTT. Protein: CASSQKEGTGELFF.

The table lists this clonotype with many counts. V usage is TRBV30 and J usage is TRBJ1-1; TRBD1 matches 11 bases. In germline, CDR1 is GTSNPN, CDR2 SVGIG (reference sequence). J was trimmed by 11 bases and V by 5 bases; bases with no gene match: 10. The CDR3 runs to 13 residues. The CDR3 sequence: CAWGDRGARVAFF. CDR3 nucleotide sequence: TGTGCCTGGGGGGACAGGGGGGCGCGTGTGGCTTTCTTT.

This clonotype was counted ten times or more. The chain recombines TRBV3-1 with TRBJ2-7; no definite D call. The CDR3 covers 12 residues. Trimming took off 4 bases at V and 5 bases at J, with 9 bases between the two ends. Germline V gene sequence: CDR1 LGHDT, CDR2 YNNKEL (reference sequence). The DNA for the CDR3 is TGTGCCAGCAGCCGTGTGGGGAACGAGCAGTACTTC. This translates into CASSRVGNEQYF.

The sample holds many counts of this clonotype. V usage is TRBV5-1 and J usage is TRBJ2-3; D gene unclear. Trimming shortened V by 4 bases and J by 2 bases, and 11 bases separated the two germline ends. The CDR3 spans 14 residues. Per germline, CDR1 SGHRS and CDR2 YFSETQ. The CDR3 coding sequence is TGCGCCAGCAGCGCCGGTACCTTCACAGATACGCAGTATTTT. Encoded protein: CASSAGTFTDTQYF.

This clonotype was seen ten or more times. The chain combines TRBV20-1 with TRBJ1-1; the match to TRBD1 covers 8 bases. Losses at the gene ends were 3 bases for V and 3 bases for J; bases not matched to a gene: 15. This CDR3 is built from 17 residues. The V gene's germline CDR1 is DFQATT and CDR2 SNEGSKA (reference sequence). This chain's CDR3 is CSARLSGSRQGYTEAFF. As DNA, the CDR3 is TGCAGTGCTAGGTTATCAGGGTCGAGACAGGGGTACACTGAAGCTTTCTTT.

This clonotype was detected many times. The chain uses TRBV28 and TRBJ1-5; 7 bases are shared with TRBD1. Per the germline V gene, CDR1 is MDHEN and CDR2 is SYDVKM. This CDR3 is built from 17 residues. Trimming took 5 bases from V and 1 from J; bases not matched to a gene: 11. The CDR3 is CASSGQAHLGSNQPQHF. The CDR3 DNA follows: TGTGCCAGCAGTGGACAGGCCCACCTCGGGAGCAATCAGCCCCAGCATTTT.

The chain combines TRBV28 with TRBJ2-2; TRBD1 might be the D (6 bases). There are 15 residues in the CDR3. V was trimmed by 3 bases and J by 5 bases, leaving 13 bases between them. The germline CDR1 and CDR2 sequences are MDHEN and SYDVKM. The CDR3 region has the DNA TGTGCCAGCAGTTTCGCGACAGGTTATACCGGGGAGCTGTTTTTT. The encoded protein is CASSFATGYTGELFF.

Here the CDR3 reads CASSPKGDWSGYTF. DNA for the CDR3: TGCGCCAGCAGCCCAAAGGGAGATTGGAGCGGCTACACCTTC. The rearrangement uses TRBV5-1 and TRBJ1-2, with D unresolved. Germline lookup yields CDR1 SGHRS and CDR2 YFSETQ. V lost 4 bases, J lost 8 bases, and 18 bases lay in between. The CDR3 is 14 amino acids.